This T cell receptor beta chain appears in the sequencing data of a study of CD8+CD57+ T cells in acquired aplastic anemia. Study findings and constraints: Controls did not differ significantly from patients in CD8+ Simpson's diversity.

Genomic DNA, serving as template, underwent TCR beta VDJ and CDR3 profiling. TCRdb reprocessed the reads via MiXCR and lists one record per CDR3 protein. Counted here are 150,000 to 200,000 distinct CDR3 sequences, around 66% occurring once; the ten biggest clones make up about 43%. In the case of this clonotype: No antigen is known for it.

Source material: sorted CD4+, CD8+, or CD8+CD57+ T cells (not recorded which) from PBMCs. This TCR was sampled from a human donor with severe aplastic anemia or a healthy control (not recorded which).

CDR3 in DNA: TGTGCCACCGGACAGGGGGCACAGATACGGCAGTATTTT. Its translation: CATGQGAQIRQYF. The rearrangement joins TRBV24-1 to TRBJ2-3; 11 nucleotides match TRBD1. The CDR3 loop spans 13 amino acids. Germline lookup yields CDR1 KGHDR and CDR2 SFDVKD. The junction had 9 bases not matched to a gene; V was cut back by 9 bases and J by 11 bases.